This T cell receptor (beta chain) is from a study of T cell responses to AZD1222 COVID-19 vaccine. This table comes from immunoSEQ multiplex PCR, and its TCRdb copy is limited to in-frame clones, with some not included. The sample contains 120,000 or so clones, about 90% of which appear only once. This receptor was taken from an adult in good health. The input for sequencing was peripheral blood, taken on day 0 of AZD1222 vaccination.

The CDR3 bases are TGTGCCAGCAGCCAAGTTTTCTACGAGCAGTACTTC. It yields the protein CASSQVFYEQYF. The gene calls are TRBV3-1 (or the pseudogene TRBV3-2) and TRBJ2-7; D is ambiguous. The CDR3 has 12 amino acids. V lost 1 base and J lost 3, with 4 bases in between. Germline V CDR1 and CDR2: LGHDT, YNNKEL (reference sequence).